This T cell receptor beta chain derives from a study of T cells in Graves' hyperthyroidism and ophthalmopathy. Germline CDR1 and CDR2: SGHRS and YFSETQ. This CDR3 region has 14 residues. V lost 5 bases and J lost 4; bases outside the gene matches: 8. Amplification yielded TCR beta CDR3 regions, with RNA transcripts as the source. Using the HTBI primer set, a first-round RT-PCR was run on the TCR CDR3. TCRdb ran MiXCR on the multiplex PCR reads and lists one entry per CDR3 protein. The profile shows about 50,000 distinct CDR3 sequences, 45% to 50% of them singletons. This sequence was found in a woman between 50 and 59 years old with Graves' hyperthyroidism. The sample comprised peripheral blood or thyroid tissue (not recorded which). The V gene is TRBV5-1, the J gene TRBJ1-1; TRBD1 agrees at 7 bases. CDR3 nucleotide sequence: TGCGCCAGCAGACTTAACAGGGGATCCACTGAAGCTTTCTTT. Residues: CASRLNRGSTEAFF.